A single sample gave rise to the 28 T cell receptor beta chains below, sequenced in a study of response to subunit inactivated influenza vaccine (dated 2018 in TCRdb). Libraries came from RT-PCR. TCRdb shows the sequencer as Illumina HiSeq 2500. The public reads were quality trimmed at Q25 with fastp and then assembled into clones with MiXCR by TCRdb, keeping productive beta chains. Rows are unified per CDR3 protein, each entry keeping the most common DNA and genes. The sample has about 570,000 distinct CDR3 sequences on record, 11% of them singletons. The top ten clones comprise 11% of the sample. These data also formed part of another study, on T cells expressing NK-cell markers. Taken from the second paper: TCR beta cDNA libraries were made by 5'RACE template switching that added a universal primer site and unique molecular identifiers.

Sequences were derived from PBMCs from blood, sampled on the day of vaccination. The receptor set was obtained from a man in his fifties who received an inactivated influenza vaccine. Donor details come from another sample of the same person, matched by shared clones.

This clonotype was counted only a few times. V gene TRBV10-3 combines with J gene TRBJ2-7, with D perhaps TRBD1 (5 bases). Deletions cut 3 bases from V and 4 bases from J, with 10 bases between. The CDR3 length is 13 residues. Germline assignment: CDR1 ENHRY and CDR2 SYGVKD. For the CDR3, the DNA is TGTGCCATCAGTGAACAACAGGAATACGAGCAGTACTTC. This codes for CAISEQQEYEQYF.

The chain joins TRBV20-1 to TRBJ2-5; 8 bases align to TRBD2. The CDR3 is made up of 15 amino acids. The germline V gene encodes CDR1 DFQATT and CDR2 SNEGSKA (reference sequence). The J segment lost 1 base and the V segment lost 2 bases, leaving 6 bases of the junction unmatched. CDR3 coding DNA: TGCAGTGCTAGAAAGGGTAGCGGGGTCCAAGAGACCCAGTACTTC. Translation gives CSARKGSGVQETQYF.

This clonotype was counted a few times. This chain joins TRBV4-2 and TRBJ2-5; 8 bases line up with TRBD2. CDR1 is LGHNA and CDR2 is YNFKEQ in the germline V gene. V trimming: 4 bases; J trimming: 4 bases; junction bases outside the gene matches: 8. The CDR3 is 15 residues long. CDR3 in amino acids: CASSPGGGPAETQYF. In DNA, the CDR3 is TGTGCCAGCAGCCCCGGGGGGGGGCCCGCAGAGACCCAGTACTTC.

This clonotype appeared many times. This chain links TRBV12-3 or TRBV12-4 with TRBJ2-2; D might be TRBD1 (7 bases). The V gene lost 8 bases and the J gene lost 5 bases, with 12 bases spanning the gap. CDR3 length equals 13 residues. CDR3 DNA: TGTGCCAGCCAGGGGGGTTTAACCGGGGAGCTGTTTTTT. Translated, it gives CASQGGLTGELFF.

This chain uses TRBV28 with TRBJ2-7, with D unclear. CDR1 MDHEN and CDR2 SYDVKM come from the germline V gene. The V and J ends lost 6 bases and 0 bases respectively, with 12 bases between them. The CDR3 is 14 residues long. CDR3 sequence: CASRLPDNSYEQYF. The CDR3 DNA sequence: TGTGCCAGCAGACTCCCCGACAACTCCTACGAGCAGTACTTC.

Many counts were recorded for this clonotype. The chain joins TRBV5-1 to TRBJ1-1; 7 bases fit TRBD1. CDR1 SGHRS and CDR2 YFSETQ come from the germline V gene. The CDR3 is 14 residues long. Trimming at V came to 0 bases and at J to 5 bases, leaving 4 bases not matched to a gene. The CDR3 bases are TGCGCCAGCAGCTTGGGACAGGGTACAACTGAAGCTTTCTTT. Amino acid sequence: CASSLGQGTTEAFF.

There are a few counts of this clonotype. The genes are TRBV27 and TRBJ2-1, with 10 bases lining up with TRBD2. Germline-derived CDR1 and CDR2 are MNHEY and SMNVEV (reference sequence). This CDR3 has 15 residues. The J segment lost 8 bases and the V segment lost 4 bases, leaving 8 bases of the junction unmatched. CDR3 DNA sequence: TGTGCCAGCAGTTCCGAGCGGGGGGGGATCGATGAGCAGTTCTTC. Protein sequence: CASSSERGGIDEQFF.

The chain joins TRBV5-1 to TRBJ2-2; no definite D call. V gave up 7 bases and J gave up 5 bases, with 15 bases separating them. CDR1 SGHRS and CDR2 YFSETQ come from the germline V gene. This CDR3 has 14 residues. The CDR3 bases are TGCGCCAGCCTGGATACCTCCACGACCGGGGAGCTGTTTTTT. Encoded protein: CASLDTSTTGELFF.

About this clonotype: It may be a read error: a sequence one base away is much more abundant. The chain links TRBV4-1 to TRBJ2-1; D ambiguous. The CDR3 extends over 13 amino acids. The V gene's germline CDR1 is MGHRA and CDR2 YSYEKL. Trimming shortened V by 4 bases and J by 3 bases, and 7 bases separated the two germline ends. CDR3 bases: TGCGCCAGCAGCCGCGAACACTACAATGAGCAGTTCTTC. It codes for CASSREHYNEQFF.

This clonotype was seen only a few times. This chain links TRBV11-2 with TRBJ2-3; 11 positions agree with TRBD2. The V gene end was trimmed by 3 bases and the J gene end by 4 bases; junction bases not matched to a gene: 9. Germline V gives CDR1 SGHAT, CDR2 FQNNGV. This CDR3 has 17 amino acids. CDR3 DNA sequence: TGTGCCAGCAGCTTTACTAGCGGGGGTCTTGCCCCAGATACGCAGTATTTT. Translation: CASSFTSGGLAPDTQYF.

The chain has TRBV5-6 and TRBJ2-5; no clear D gene. Trimming pared 4 bases from V and 5 bases from J, leaving 9 bases between. CDR1 is SGHDT, CDR2 YYEEEE, per germline. This CDR3 has 12 amino acids. The CDR3 loop is CASSPLTETQYF. The CDR3 coding sequence is TGTGCCAGCAGCCCTCTGACCGAGACCCAGTACTTC.

This clonotype showed up just a few times. The chain joins TRBV20-1 to TRBJ1-1, with TRBD1 as a possible D gene (5 bases). The CDR3 length is 12 residues. The germline CDR1 and CDR2 sequences are DFQATT and SNEGSKA (reference sequence). CDR3 sequence (DNA): TGCAAATCCGGGGGGGGGAACACTGAAGCTTTCTTT. Encoded protein: CKSGGGNTEAFF.

The chain recombines TRBV2 with TRBJ2-7; 9 bases fit TRBD2. There are 15 residues in the CDR3. The germline V gene encodes CDR1 SNHLY and CDR2 FYNNEI. Trimming cost V 6 bases and J 0 bases; bases outside gene matches: 6. The CDR3: CASSSPSGISYEQYF. As DNA, the CDR3 is TGTGCCAGCAGCTCCCCTAGCGGGATCTCCTACGAGCAGTACTTC.

The chain links TRBV12-3 or TRBV12-4 to TRBJ2-7, with D possibly being TRBD2 (6 bases). Trimming shortened V by 6 bases and J by 6 bases, and 15 bases separated the two germline ends. This CDR3 has 13 residues. This CDR3 reads CASSRLGGAEQYF. The CDR3 DNA reads as TGTGCCAGCAGCCGCCTAGGAGGGGCCGAGCAGTACTTC.

This clonotype was seen a few times. The chain joins TRBV20-1 to TRBJ2-2; perhaps TRBD1 as D (5 bases). This CDR3 comprises 15 residues. V was shortened by 2 bases and J by 0 bases, with 10 bases between the two germline ends. CDR1 is DFQATT, CDR2 SNEGSKA, per germline (reference sequence). The CDR3 DNA follows: TGCAGTGCTAGAATCGACAGTACGAACACCGGGGAGCTGTTTTTT. Residues: CSARIDSTNTGELFF.

The table lists this clonotype with a few counts. This rearrangement joins TRBV18 to TRBJ2-7, with 7 positions matching TRBD1. V shed 6 bases, J shed 1 base, and the junction held 9 bases outside the gene matches. The CDR3 length is 15 residues. Germline V gives CDR1 KGHSH, CDR2 LQKENI. For the CDR3, the DNA is TGTGCCAGCTCCCGACGGGACAGATATTCCTACGAGCAGTACTTC. Translating it yields CASSRRDRYSYEQYF.

This clonotype has only a few counts. The chain has TRBV20-1 and TRBJ2-1; perhaps TRBD2 as D (5 bases). The length of the CDR3 is 11 residues. The germline V and J ends were trimmed by 2 bases and 9 bases, with 8 bases remaining between them. Germline assignment: CDR1 DFQATT and CDR2 SNEGSKA (reference sequence). CDR3 amino acids: CSARLAGEQFF. Written as DNA, the CDR3 is TGCAGTGCTAGACTAGCCGGTGAGCAGTTCTTC.

This clonotype was found a few times. The chain employs TRBV20-1 and TRBJ1-4; D possibly corresponds to TRBD1 (5 bases). The germline V gene has CDR1 DFQATT and CDR2 SNEGSKA (reference sequence). CDR3 size: 18 residues. The V gene lost 0 bases and the J gene lost 0 bases, with 17 bases spanning the gap. The CDR3 here is CSARDPARRGATNEKLFF. CDR3 nucleotides: TGCAGTGCTAGAGACCCGGCCAGGCGGGGGGCAACTAATGAAAAACTGTTTTTT.

V gene TRBV7-2 combines with J gene TRBJ1-1, with D possibly matching TRBD1 (6 bases). The CDR3 is 14 amino acids. CDR1 is SGHTA and CDR2 is FQGNSA in the germline V gene. Trimming removed 3 bases at V and 3 bases at J, with 11 bases between. In DNA, the CDR3 is TGTGCCAGCAGCTTTACAGGGAGGGACACTGAAGCTTTCTTT. It translates to CASSFTGRDTEAFF.

The V gene is TRBV12-3 or TRBV12-4, the J gene TRBJ2-5, with D perhaps TRBD1 (6 bases). The CDR3 sequence is 15 residues long. V was cut by 1 base and J by 3 bases, with 12 bases left in between. Here the CDR3 reads CASSLVGRGEETQYF. As DNA, the CDR3 is TGTGCCAGCAGTTTAGTGGGCAGGGGAGAAGAGACCCAGTACTTC.

This clonotype was found a few times. The V and J genes are TRBV2 and TRBJ2-7, with 14 bases that match TRBD2. The CDR3 is made up of 16 amino acids. Germline V gene data show CDR1 as SNHLY and CDR2 as FYNNEI. Unmatched junction bases numbered 6, after V lost 5 bases and J lost 3 bases. CDR3 DNA sequence: TGTGCCAGCAGTTGGGGACTAGCGGGAGCCTTCTACGAGCAGTACTTC. Translated: CASSWGLAGAFYEQYF.

This clonotype was observed a handful of times. The rearrangement links TRBV28 to TRBJ1-6; weak D call: TRBD1 (5 bases). Trimming shortened V by 8 bases and J by 8 bases, and 10 bases separated the two germline ends. Germline-derived CDR1 and CDR2 are MDHEN and SYDVKM. The CDR3 runs 12 residues. The CDR3 is CASVGGDSPLHF. In nucleotides, the CDR3 is TGTGCCAGCGTGGGAGGGGATTCACCCCTCCACTTT.

This clonotype turned up a few times. V gene TRBV5-1 combines with J gene TRBJ2-4; the match to TRBD2 covers 13 bases. The germline CDR1 and CDR2 sequences are SGHRS and YFSETQ. V lost 4 bases, J lost 6 bases, and 7 bases stayed unmatched. The CDR3 runs to 16 residues. In DNA, the CDR3 is TGCGCCAGCAGCCCCTGGACTAGCGGGAGTGGAAACATTCAGTACTTC. It translates to CASSPWTSGSGNIQYF.

This clonotype occurred a few times. The genes are TRBV4-1 and TRBJ2-1, with D possibly being TRBD1 (6 bases). Trimming took off 6 bases at V and 10 bases at J, with 19 bases between the two ends. The CDR3 contains 14 residues. The germline gives CDR1 MGHRA, CDR2 YSYEKL. CDR3 residues: CASSWDGRGSEQFF. CDR3 coding DNA: TGCGCCAGCAGTTGGGACGGCAGGGGTAGCGAGCAGTTCTTC.

This clonotype was counted at least ten times. The V and J genes are TRBV9 and TRBJ2-5; D ambiguous. The CDR3 contains 13 residues. V lost 0 bases, J lost 3 bases, and 6 bases lay in between. Germline CDR1 and CDR2: SGDLS and YYNGEE. The CDR3 DNA is TGTGCCAGCAGCGTAGGCGGTAAAGAGACCCAGTACTTC. It specifies CASSVGGKETQYF.

This clonotype was recorded at least ten times. V usage is TRBV7-2 and J usage is TRBJ2-2; possibly TRBD1 for D (5 bases). CDR1 and CDR2 (germline): SGHTA, FQGNSA. This CDR3 comprises 15 residues. V was shortened by 5 bases and J by 4 bases, with 14 bases between the two germline ends. The CDR3 spells CASSLQGYGTGELFF. The CDR3, as DNA: TGTGCCAGCAGCCTCCAGGGTTACGGCACCGGGGAGCTGTTTTTT.

The rearrangement uses TRBV24-1 and TRBJ2-5; D is possibly TRBD1 (6 bases). This CDR3 region has 14 residues. Germline V gene lookup returns CDR1 KGHDR and CDR2 SFDVKD. Trimming cost V 2 bases and J 0 bases, with 6 bases left between them. The CDR3: CATSDWDNQETQYF. In DNA form, the CDR3 reads TGTGCCACCAGTGATTGGGACAACCAAGAGACCCAGTACTTC.

The chain uses TRBV29-1 and TRBJ2-7, with D perhaps matching TRBD1 or TRBD2 (5 bases each). The V end lost 3 bases, the J end lost 6 bases, and 18 bases lay between the germline ends. This CDR3 contains 14 residues. CDR1 and CDR2 (germline): SQVTM, ANQGSEA. The CDR3 reads CSVEASGGIREQYF. For the CDR3, the DNA is TGCAGCGTTGAGGCTTCTGGGGGAATCCGCGAGCAGTACTTC.